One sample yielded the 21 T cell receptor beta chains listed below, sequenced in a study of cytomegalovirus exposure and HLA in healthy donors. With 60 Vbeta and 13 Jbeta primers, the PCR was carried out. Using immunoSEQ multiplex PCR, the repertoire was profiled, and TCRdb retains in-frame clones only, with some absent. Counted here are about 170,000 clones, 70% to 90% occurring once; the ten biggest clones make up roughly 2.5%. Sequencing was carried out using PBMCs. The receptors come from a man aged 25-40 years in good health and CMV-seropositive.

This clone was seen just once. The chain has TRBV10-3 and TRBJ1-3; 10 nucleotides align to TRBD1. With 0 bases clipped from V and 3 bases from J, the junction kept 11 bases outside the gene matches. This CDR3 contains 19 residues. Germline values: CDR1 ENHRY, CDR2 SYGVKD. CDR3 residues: CAISESMGRQGARGNTIYF. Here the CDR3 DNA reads TGTGCCATCAGTGAGTCTATGGGAAGACAGGGGGCGCGTGGAAACACCATATATTTT.

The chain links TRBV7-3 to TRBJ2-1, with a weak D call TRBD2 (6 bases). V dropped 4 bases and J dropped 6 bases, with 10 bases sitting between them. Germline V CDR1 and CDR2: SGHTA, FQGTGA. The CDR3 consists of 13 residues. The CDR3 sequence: CASSSISGNEQFF. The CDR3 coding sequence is TGTGCCAGCAGCTCTATTAGCGGCAATGAGCAGTTCTTC.

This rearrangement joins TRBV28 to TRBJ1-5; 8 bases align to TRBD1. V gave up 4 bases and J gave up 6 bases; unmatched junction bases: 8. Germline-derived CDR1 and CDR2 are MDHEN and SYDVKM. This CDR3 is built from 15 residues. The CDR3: CASSWAQGARQPQHF. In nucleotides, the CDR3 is TGTGCCAGCAGTTGGGCGCAGGGGGCGCGTCAGCCCCAGCATTTT.

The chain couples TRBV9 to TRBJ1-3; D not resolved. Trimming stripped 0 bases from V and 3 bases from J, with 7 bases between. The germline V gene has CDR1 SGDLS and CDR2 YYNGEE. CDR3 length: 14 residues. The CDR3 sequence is CASSVGTVGNTIYF. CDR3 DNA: TGTGCCAGCAGCGTAGGAACAGTTGGAAACACCATATATTTT.

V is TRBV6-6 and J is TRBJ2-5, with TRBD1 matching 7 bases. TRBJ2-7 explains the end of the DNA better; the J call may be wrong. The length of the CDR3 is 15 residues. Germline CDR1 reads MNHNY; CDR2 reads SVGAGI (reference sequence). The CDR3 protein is CASSSGTVISYEQYF. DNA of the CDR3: TGTGCCAGCAGTTCCGGGACAGTCATCTCCTACGAGCAGTACTTC.

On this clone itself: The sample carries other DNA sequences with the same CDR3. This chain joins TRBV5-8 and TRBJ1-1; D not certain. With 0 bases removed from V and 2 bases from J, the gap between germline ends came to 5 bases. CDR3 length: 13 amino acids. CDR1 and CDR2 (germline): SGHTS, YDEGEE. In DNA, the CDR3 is TGTGCCAGCAGCTTGGGAGTAAACACTGAAGCTTTCTTT. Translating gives CASSLGVNTEAFF.

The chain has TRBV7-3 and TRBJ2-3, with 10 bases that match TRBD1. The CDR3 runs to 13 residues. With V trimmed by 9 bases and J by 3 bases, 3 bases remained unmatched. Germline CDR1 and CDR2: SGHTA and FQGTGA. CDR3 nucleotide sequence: TGTGCCAGTGGGACAGGGGATACAGATACGCAGTATTTT. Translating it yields CASGTGDTDTQYF.

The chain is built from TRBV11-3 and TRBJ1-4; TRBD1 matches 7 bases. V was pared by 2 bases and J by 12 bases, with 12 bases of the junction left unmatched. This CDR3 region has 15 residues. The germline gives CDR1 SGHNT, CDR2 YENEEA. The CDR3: CASSLRGQRNRELFF. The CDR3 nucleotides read TGTGCCAGCAGCTTACGGGGACAGCGAAATCGGGAACTGTTTTTT.

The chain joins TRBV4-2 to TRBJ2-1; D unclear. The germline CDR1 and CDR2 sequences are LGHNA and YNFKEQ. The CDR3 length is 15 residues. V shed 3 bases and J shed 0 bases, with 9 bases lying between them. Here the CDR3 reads CASSHQLSSYNEQFF. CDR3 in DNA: TGTGCCAGCAGCCATCAATTGAGCTCCTACAATGAGCAGTTCTTC.

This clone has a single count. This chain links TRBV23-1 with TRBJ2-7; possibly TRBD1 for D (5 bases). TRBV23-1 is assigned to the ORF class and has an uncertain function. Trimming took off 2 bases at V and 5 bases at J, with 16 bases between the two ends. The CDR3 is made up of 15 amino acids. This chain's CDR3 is CASSQKQGRGDEQYF. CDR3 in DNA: TGCGCCAGCAGTCAAAAGCAGGGCCGTGGGGACGAGCAGTACTTC.

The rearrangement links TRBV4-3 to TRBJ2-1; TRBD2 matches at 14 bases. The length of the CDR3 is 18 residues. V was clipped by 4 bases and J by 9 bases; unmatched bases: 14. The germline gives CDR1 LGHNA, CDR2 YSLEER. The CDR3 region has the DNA TGCGCCAGCAGCCGCCTCTCCGGGACTAGCGGGAGAGACGGTGAGCAGTTCTTC. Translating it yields CASSRLSGTSGRDGEQFF.

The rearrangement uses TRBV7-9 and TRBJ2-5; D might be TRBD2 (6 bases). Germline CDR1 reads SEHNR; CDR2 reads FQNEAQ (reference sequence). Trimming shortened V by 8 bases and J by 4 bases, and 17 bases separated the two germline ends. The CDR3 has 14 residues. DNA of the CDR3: TGTGCCAGCTCGCGGGGAAATCGTGCAGAGACCCAGTACTTC. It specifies CASSRGNRAETQYF.

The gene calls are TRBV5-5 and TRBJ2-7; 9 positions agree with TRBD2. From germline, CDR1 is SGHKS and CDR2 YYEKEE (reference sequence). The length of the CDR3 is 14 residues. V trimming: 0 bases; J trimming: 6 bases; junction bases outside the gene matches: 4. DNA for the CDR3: TGTGCCAGCAGCTTGGGGGTAGCGGGAGTCGAGCAGTACGTC. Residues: CASSLGVAGVEQYV.

Here the CDR3 reads CASSIIVQGQPQHF. The CDR3 DNA is TGTGCCAGTAGTATTATCGTCCAGGGTCAGCCCCAGCATTTT. The chain recombines TRBV19 with TRBJ1-5; D possibly corresponds to TRBD1 (5 bases). V was shortened by 3 bases and J by 6 bases, with 12 bases between the two germline ends. The CDR3 has 14 amino acids. The germline V gene has CDR1 LNHDA and CDR2 SQIVND (reference sequence). The whole variable domain, filled in from reference TRBV19 and TRBJ1-5, reads DGGITQSPKYLFRKEGQNVTLSCEQNLNHDAMYWYRQDPGQGLRLIYYSQIVNDFQKGDIAEGYSVSREKKESFPLTVTSAQKNPTAFYLCASSIIVQGQPQHFGDGTRLSIL.

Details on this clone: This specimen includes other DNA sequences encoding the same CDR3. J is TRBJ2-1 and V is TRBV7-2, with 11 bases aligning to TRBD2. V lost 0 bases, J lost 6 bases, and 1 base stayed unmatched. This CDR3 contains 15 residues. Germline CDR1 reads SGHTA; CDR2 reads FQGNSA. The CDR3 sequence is CASSLALAGGNEQFF. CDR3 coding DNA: TGTGCCAGCAGCTTAGCCCTAGCGGGAGGCAATGAGCAGTTCTTC.

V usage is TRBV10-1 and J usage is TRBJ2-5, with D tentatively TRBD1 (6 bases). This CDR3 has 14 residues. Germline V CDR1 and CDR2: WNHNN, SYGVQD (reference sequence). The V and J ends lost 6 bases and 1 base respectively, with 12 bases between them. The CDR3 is CASRADRLQETQYF. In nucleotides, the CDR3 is TGCGCCAGCAGAGCTGACAGGCTCCAAGAGACCCAGTACTTC.

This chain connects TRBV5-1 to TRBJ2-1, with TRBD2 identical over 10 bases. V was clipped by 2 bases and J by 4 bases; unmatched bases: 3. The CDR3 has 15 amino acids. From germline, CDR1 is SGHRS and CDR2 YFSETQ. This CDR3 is CASSLGLAEYNEQFF. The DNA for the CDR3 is TGCGCCAGCAGCTTAGGACTAGCGGAGTACAATGAGCAGTTCTTC.

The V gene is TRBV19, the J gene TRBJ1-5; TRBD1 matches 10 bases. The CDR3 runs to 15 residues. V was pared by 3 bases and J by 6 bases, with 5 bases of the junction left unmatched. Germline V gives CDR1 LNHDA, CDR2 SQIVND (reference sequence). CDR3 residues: CASSIGDRGTQPQHF. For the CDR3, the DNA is TGTGCCAGTAGTATCGGGGACAGGGGCACTCAGCCCCAGCATTTT. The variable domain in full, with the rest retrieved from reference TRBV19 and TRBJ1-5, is DGGITQSPKYLFRKEGQNVTLSCEQNLNHDAMYWYRQDPGQGLRLIYYSQIVNDFQKGDIAEGYSVSREKKESFPLTVTSAQKNPTAFYLCASSIGDRGTQPQHFGDGTRLSIL.

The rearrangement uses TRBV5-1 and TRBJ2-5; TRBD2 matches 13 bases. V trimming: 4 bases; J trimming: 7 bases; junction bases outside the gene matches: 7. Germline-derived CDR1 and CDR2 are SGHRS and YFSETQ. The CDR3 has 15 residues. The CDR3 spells CASSTGLAGSGTQYF. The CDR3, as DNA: TGCGCCAGCAGCACGGGACTAGCGGGATCGGGGACCCAGTACTTC.

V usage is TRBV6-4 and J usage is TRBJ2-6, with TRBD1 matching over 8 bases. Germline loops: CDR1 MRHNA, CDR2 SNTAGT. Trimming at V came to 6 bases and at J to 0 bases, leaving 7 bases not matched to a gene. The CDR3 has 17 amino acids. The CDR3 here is CASSQNDRGSGANVLTF. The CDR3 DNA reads TGTGCCAGCAGCCAGAACGACAGGGGCTCTGGGGCCAACGTCCTGACTTTC.

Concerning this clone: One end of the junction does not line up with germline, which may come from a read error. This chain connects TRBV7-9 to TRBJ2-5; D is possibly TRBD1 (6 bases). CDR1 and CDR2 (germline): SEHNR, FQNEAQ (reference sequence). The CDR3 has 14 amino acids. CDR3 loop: CSSSSQTGQETQYF. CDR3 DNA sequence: TGTTCCAGCAGCTCCCAGACAGGCCAAGAGACCCAGTACTTC.